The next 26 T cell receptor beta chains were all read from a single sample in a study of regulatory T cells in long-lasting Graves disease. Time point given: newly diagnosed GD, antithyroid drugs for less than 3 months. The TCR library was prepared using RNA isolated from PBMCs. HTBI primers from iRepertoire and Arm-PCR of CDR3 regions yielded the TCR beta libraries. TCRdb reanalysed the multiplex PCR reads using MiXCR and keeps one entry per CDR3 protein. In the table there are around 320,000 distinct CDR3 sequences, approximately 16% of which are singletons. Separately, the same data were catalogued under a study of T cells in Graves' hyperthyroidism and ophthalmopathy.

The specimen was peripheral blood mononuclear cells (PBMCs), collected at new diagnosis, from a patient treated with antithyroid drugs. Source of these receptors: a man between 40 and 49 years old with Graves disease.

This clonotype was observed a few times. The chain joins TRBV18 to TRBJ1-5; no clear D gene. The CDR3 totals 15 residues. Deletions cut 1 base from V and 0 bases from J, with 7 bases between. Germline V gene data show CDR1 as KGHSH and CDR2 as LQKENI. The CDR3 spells CASSPQSNSNQPQHF. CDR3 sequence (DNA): TGTGCCAGCTCACCACAGTCGAATAGCAATCAGCCCCAGCATTTT.

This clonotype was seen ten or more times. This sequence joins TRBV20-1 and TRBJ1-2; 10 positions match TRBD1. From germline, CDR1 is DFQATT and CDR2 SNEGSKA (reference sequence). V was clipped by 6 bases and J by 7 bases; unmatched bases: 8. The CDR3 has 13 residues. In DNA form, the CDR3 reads TGCAGTGCATATGGACAGGGGGGGGGTGGCTACACCTTC. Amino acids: CSAYGQGGGGYTF.

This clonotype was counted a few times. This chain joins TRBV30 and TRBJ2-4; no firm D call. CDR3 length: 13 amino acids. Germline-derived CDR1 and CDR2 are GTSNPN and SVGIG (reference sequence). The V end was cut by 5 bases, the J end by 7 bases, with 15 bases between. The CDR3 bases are TGTGCCTGGGGAAATAAGGGAACCAACATTCAGTACTTC. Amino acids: CAWGNKGTNIQYF.

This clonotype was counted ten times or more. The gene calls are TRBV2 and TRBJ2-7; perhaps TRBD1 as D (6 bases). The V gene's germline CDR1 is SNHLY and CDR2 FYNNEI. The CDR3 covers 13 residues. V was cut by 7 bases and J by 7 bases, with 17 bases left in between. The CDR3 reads CASTGQSHGEQYF. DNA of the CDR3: TGTGCCAGCACCGGACAGAGTCATGGTGAGCAGTACTTC.

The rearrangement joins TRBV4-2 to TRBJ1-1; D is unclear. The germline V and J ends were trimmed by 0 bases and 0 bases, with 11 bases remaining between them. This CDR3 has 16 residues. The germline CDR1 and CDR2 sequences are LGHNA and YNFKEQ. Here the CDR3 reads CASSQEVRGMNTEAFF. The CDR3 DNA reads TGTGCCAGCAGCCAAGAGGTGAGAGGGATGAACACTGAAGCTTTCTTT.

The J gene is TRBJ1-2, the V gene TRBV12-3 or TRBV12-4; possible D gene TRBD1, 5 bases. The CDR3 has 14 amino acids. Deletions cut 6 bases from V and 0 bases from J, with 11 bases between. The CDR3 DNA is TGTGCCAGCAGGACAGAATTAGCTAACTATGGCTACACCTTC. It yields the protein CASRTELANYGYTF.

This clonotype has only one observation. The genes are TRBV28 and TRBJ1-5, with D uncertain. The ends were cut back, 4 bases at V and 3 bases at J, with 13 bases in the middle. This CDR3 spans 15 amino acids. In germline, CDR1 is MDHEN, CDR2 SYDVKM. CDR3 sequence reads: CASSSSSGVNQPQHF. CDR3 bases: TGTGCCAGCAGTTCTTCAAGCGGGGTCAATCAGCCCCAGCATTTT.

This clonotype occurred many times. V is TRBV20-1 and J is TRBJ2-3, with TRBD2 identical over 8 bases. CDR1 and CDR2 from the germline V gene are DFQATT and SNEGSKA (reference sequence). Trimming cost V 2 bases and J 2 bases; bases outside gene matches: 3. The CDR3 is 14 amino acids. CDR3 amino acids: CSARHSGATDTQYF. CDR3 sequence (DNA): TGCAGTGCTAGACATAGCGGGGCCACAGATACGCAGTATTTT.

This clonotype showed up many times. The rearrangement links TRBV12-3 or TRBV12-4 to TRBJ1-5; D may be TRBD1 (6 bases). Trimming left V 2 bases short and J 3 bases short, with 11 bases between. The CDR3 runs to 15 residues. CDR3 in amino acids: CASSLIGGPNQPQHF. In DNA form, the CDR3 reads TGTGCCAGCAGTTTAATCGGGGGGCCCAATCAGCCCCAGCATTTT.

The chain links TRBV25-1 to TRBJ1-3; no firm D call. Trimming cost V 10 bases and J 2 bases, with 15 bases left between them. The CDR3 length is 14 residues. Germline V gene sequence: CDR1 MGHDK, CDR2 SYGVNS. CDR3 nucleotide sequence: TGTGCCACCACTGACTCTCTGGCTGGAAACACCATATATTTT. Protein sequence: CATTDSLAGNTIYF. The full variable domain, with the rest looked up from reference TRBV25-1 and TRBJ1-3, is EADIYQTPRYLVIGTGKKITLECSQTMGHDKMYWYQQDPGMELHLIHYSYGVNSTEKGDLSSESTVSRIRTEHFPLTLESARPSHTSQYLCATTDSLAGNTIYFGEGSWLTVV.

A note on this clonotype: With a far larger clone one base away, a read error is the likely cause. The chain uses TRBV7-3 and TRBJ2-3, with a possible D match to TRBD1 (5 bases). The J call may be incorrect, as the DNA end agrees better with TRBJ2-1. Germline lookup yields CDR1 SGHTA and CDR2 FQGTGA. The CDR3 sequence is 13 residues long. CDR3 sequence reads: CASSLRARNEQFF. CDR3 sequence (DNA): TGTGCCAGCAGCCTCAGGGCACGCAATGAGCAGTTCTTC.

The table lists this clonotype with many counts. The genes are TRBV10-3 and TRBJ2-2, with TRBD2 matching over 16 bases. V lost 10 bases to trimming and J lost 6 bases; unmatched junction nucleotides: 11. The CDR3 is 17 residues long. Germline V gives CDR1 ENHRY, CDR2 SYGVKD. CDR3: CATGTSGGARFSGELFF. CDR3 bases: TGTGCCACCGGGACTAGCGGGGGGGCCCGATTCTCCGGGGAGCTGTTTTTT.

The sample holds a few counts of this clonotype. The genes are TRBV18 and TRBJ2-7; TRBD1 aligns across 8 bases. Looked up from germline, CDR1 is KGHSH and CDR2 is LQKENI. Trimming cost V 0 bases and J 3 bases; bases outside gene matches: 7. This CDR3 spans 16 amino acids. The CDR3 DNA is TGTGCCAGCTCACCACCATCGACAGGGGCTGGCTACGAGCAGTACTTC. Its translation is CASSPPSTGAGYEQYF.

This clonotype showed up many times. CDR3 sequence: CASSSPLAGNEQFF. The CDR3 region has the DNA TGTGCCAGCAGCTCGCCACTAGCGGGGAATGAGCAGTTCTTC. J is TRBJ2-1 and V is TRBV7-3, with 10 bases identical to TRBD2. CDR1 is SGHTA, CDR2 FQGTGA, per germline. Trimming cost V 4 bases and J 7 bases; bases outside gene matches: 4. The CDR3 loop spans 14 amino acids. The whole variable domain, remainder taken from reference TRBV7-3 and TRBJ2-1, is GAGVSQTPSNKVTEKGKYVELRCDPISGHTALYWYRQSLGQGPEFLIYFQGTGAADDSGLPNDRFFAVRPEGSVSTLKIQRTERGDSAVYLCASSSPLAGNEQFFGPGTRLTVL.

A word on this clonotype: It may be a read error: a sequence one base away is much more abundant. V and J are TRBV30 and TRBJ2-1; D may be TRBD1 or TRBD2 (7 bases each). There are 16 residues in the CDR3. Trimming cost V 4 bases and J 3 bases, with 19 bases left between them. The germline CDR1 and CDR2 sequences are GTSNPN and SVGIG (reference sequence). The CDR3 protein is CAWIRKPGGGYNEQFF. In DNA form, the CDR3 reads TGTGCCTGGATTAGAAAACCAGGGGGGGGCTACAATGAGCAGTTCTTC.

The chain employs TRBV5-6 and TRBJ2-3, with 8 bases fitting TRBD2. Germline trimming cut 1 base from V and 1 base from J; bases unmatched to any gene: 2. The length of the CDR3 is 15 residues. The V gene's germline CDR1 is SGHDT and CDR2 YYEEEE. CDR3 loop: CASSLFGGGTDTQYF. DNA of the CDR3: TGTGCCAGCAGCTTGTTCGGGGGGGGCACAGATACGCAGTATTTT.

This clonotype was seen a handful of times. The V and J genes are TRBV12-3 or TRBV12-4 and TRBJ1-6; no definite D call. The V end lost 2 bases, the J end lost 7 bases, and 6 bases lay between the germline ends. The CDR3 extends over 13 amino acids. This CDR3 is CASSLKWNSPLHF. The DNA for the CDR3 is TGTGCCAGCAGTTTAAAATGGAATTCACCCCTCCACTTT.

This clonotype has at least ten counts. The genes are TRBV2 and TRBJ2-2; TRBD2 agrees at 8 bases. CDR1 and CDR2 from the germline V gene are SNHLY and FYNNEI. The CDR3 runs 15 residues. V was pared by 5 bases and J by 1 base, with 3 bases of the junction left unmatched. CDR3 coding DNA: TGTGCCAGCAGTAAGCGGGGGCTGAACACCGGGGAGCTGTTTTTT. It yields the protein CASSKRGLNTGELFF.

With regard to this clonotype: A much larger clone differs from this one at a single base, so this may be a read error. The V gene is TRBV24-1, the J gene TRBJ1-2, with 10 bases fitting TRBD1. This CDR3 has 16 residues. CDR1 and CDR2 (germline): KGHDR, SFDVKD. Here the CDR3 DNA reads TGTGCCACCAGTGATGGGGGACAGGGGATTGGATATGGCTACGCCTTC. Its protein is CATSDGGQGIGYGYAF.

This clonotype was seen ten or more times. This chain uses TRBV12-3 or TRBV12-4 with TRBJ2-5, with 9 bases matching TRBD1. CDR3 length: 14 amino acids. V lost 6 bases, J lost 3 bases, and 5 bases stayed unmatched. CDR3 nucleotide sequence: TGTGCCAGCAGCTCCGGGACAGGGAAAGAGACCCAGTACTTC. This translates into CASSSGTGKETQYF.

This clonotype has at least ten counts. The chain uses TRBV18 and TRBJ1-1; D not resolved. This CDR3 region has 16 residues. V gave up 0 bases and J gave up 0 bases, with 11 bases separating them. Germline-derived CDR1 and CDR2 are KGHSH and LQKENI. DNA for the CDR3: TGTGCCAGCTCACCACCCGGACGGACCGTGAACACTGAAGCTTTCTTT. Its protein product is CASSPPGRTVNTEAFF.

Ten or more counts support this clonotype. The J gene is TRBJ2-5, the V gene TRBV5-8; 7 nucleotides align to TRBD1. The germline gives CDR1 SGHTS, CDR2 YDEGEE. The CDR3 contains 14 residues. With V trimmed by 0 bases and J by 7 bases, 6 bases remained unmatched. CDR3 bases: TGTGCCAGCAGCTTGGACAGGGGAATGGGGACCCAGTACTTC. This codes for CASSLDRGMGTQYF.

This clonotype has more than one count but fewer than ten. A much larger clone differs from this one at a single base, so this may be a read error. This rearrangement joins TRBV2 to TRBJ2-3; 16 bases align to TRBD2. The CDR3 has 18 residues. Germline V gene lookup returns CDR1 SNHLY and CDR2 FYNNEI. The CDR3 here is CARSGTSGGAGRSDTQYF. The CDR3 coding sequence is TGTGCCAGGAGTGGGACTAGCGGGGGGGCCGGGAGATCAGATACGCAGTATTTT.

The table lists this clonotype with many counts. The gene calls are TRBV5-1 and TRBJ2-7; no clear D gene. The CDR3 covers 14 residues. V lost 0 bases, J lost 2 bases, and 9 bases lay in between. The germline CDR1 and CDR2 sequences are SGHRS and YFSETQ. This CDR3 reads CASSLEGTAYEQYF. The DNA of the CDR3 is TGCGCCAGCAGCTTGGAGGGTACCGCCTACGAGCAGTACTTC.

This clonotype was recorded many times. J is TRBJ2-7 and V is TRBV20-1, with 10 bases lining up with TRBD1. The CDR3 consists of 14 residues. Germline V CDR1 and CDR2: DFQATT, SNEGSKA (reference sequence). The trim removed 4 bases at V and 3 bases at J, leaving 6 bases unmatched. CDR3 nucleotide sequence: TGCAGTGCTAAAAGGACAGGGGGGCACTACGAGCAGTACTTC. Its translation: CSAKRTGGHYEQYF.

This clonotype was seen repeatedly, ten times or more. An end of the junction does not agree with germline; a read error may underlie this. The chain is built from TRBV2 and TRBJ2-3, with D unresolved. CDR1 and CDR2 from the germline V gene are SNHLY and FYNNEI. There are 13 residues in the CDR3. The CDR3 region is CASSQALQSTQYF. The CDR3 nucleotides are TGTGCCAGCAGTCAAGCTCTTCAGTCCACGCAGTATTTT.